This T cell receptor (beta chain) stems from a study of breast tumors, draining lymph nodes, adjacent tissues (dated by TCRdb to 2015 to 2016). Regarding the complete study: In breast cancer patients, the study compared the TCR beta repertoires of tumor, adjacent nontumor tissue and axillary lymph nodes. In human breast cancer, the study set out to assess how tumor, surrounding tissue and draining lymph node repertoires relate to one another and whether T cells might be exchanged between them.

The listed sequencing device is Illumina HiSeq 2000. Multiplex PCR amplification was used to generate the TCR beta chain libraries. The amplified TCR beta chain products were analyzed by high-throughput sequencing. Through fastp at Q25 and MiXCR, TCRdb rebuilt clones from the public reads, retaining in-frame beta chains. For every CDR3 protein sequence, its rows merge into one entry that carries the most common genes and DNA. Within this sample are approximately 88,000 distinct CDR3 sequences, with approximately 30% of them counted one time only. Together, the top ten hold 7.5% to 10% of the sample. The investigation overall reported the following: A scenario in which most tumor T cells derive from the lymph node and then expand within tumor tissue was judged to be consistent with the data. The conclusion that tumor T cells originate in lymph nodes was presented as consistent with a hypothesis rather than as directly demonstrated. Tumors showed preferential V and J gene usage, and their T-cell repertoire diversity fell below that of lymph nodes yet above that of nontumor tissue. Tumor and nontumor tissue repertoires were found to be significantly more similar in luminal-like than in basal-like breast cancer.

This clonotype was recorded many times. Its antigen is still unknown. No clone much larger than this one lies a single base away; base qualities are absent. The axillary draining lymph nodes of breast cancer patients were the source of the lymph node samples. Input material: axillary lymph node tissue. The clonotype was recovered from a female donor with breast cancer. Some clones in this sample may be carry-over from other donors' samples.

The DNA reads TGCGCCAGCAGCCAAGAGACGACTTTCTTT. Its protein reads: CASSQETTFF. This chain joins TRBV4-1 to TRBJ1-1, with the D segment identity uncertain. For CDR1 and CDR2, the germline V gene lists MGHRA and YSYEKL. Inclusive of the bounding cysteine and phenylalanine, the CDR3 is 10 residues long. Only the CDR3 DNA is retained, 30 bases long and in frame from the first base. Trimming costs V 0 bases and J 12 bases, and their ends lie 5 bases apart.